This T cell receptor (beta chain) was recovered during a study of T cells in Graves' hyperthyroidism and ophthalmopathy. Study in general: Initial diagnosis, before any treatment, was when peripheral blood was collected.

Graves' hyperthyroidism was deemed stable absent ophthalmopathy progression within 18 months. Researchers amplified the TCR beta CDR3 regions from RNA transcripts. The TCR CDR3 first-round RT-PCR relied on the HTBI primer set. One entry per CDR3 protein, called by TCRdb with MiXCR from the multiplex PCR reads. The repertoire holds around 520,000 distinct CDR3 sequences, approximately 15% seen once, with roughly 17% in the top ten. This clonotype was picked up many times. Material: blood. The TCR sequence derives from a woman aged 18-30 years with Graves' hyperthyroidism.

CDR3 sequence (DNA): TGTGCCAGCAGCTTGAAAGGACTAGCGGGCCTCAATGAGCAGTTCTTC. Its protein is CASSLKGLAGLNEQFF. The rearrangement uses TRBV5-5 and TRBJ2-1; 11 bases align to TRBD2. J gave up 6 bases and V 1 base, and 6 bases lay outside the gene matches. Per germline, CDR1 SGHKS and CDR2 YYEKEE (reference sequence). The CDR3 consists of 16 residues. The whole variable domain, remainder taken from reference TRBV5-5 and TRBJ2-1, is DAGVTQSPTHLIKTRGQQVTLRCSPISGHKSVSWYQQVLGQGPQFIFQYYEKEERGRGNFPDRFSARQFPNYSSELNVNALLLGDSALYLCASSLKGLAGLNEQFFGPGTRLTVL.